The T cell receptor (beta chain) described here comes from a study of T cell responses to AZD1222 COVID-19 vaccine. Study results and caveats: AZD1222 recipients seropositive at baseline numbered only five to seven. Spike was spanned by vaccine-associated CD4 TCRs, with dominance at 160-218 and 743-854.

Clones were read by immunoSEQ multiplex PCR, and TCRdb kept only the in-frame ones, dropping some. The table records around 20,000 clones, roughly 80% of them present only once. Comment on this clone: Its antigen is unidentified.

Second doses at about 4 or about 12 weeks were pooled. This CDR3 comprises 16 residues. The germline gives CDR1 LGHDT, CDR2 YNNKEL (reference sequence). The V and J ends lost 0 bases and 6 bases, in that order; junction bases with no gene match: 7. The sample in question was peripheral blood, obtained 28 days after the second AZD1222 dose. This clonotype was sampled from an adult who received the AZD1222 COVID-19 vaccine. The chain couples TRBV3-1 (or the pseudogene TRBV3-2) to TRBJ2-5; 10 bases map to TRBD2. The DNA of the CDR3 is TGTGCCAGCAGCCAAGACTCTAGCGGGAGCTTAAAGACCCAGTACTTC. Its translation: CASSQDSSGSLKTQYF.